The present entry profiles one TCR beta chain with its context. Its specificity is unknown. V was trimmed by 5 bases and J by 5 bases, leaving 15 bases between them. The CDR3 length is 14 residues. Per germline, CDR1 MNHEY and CDR2 SVGAGI. This specimen belongs to a study of shared clonotypes between healthy human individuals. Study findings and constraints: What naive subsets generally showed was a larger estimated richness than memory subsets showed.

Here immunoSEQ multiplex PCR was the method, and the copy in TCRdb shows in-frame clones only, minus some. The data show 850,000 to 1,200,000 clones, about three quarters seen once. J is TRBJ2-5 and V is TRBV6-5; a possible D gene is TRBD2 (7 bases). The receptor comes from a man younger than 35 in good health. Sequencing input: memory CD4+ T cells sorted from blood. Subset defined: CD45RA-negative fraction. CDR3 nucleotide sequence: TGTGCCAGCAGTGCCCCGGGGGGCTCGGAGACCCAGTACTTC. This sequence encodes CASSAPGGSETQYF.